The rows below give T cell receptor beta chains drawn from one sample of a study of blood T cell repertoires in COVID-19. The table came from immunoSEQ multiplex PCR; TCRdb's copy has only in-frame clones and leaves some out. The sample includes about 150,000 clones, around 85% of them seen just once. The source material was peripheral blood. These receptors originate from a woman aged 60-75 years with acute or convalescent COVID-19. Each CDR3 is given with its conserved first and last residue. D genes are given only for firm matches. A clone size is listed for some rows: how often the clone was seen (once, few, many), or a class if it is expanded.

j_call clone_size v_call d_call cdr3_nt cdr3_aa
TRBJ1-2 - TRBV5-6 - TGTGCCAGCAGCTTGATCAGGGGACCACTTTCGTTAGATTCCTATGGCTACACCTTC CASSLIRGPLSLDSYGYTF
TRBJ1-2 - TRBV6-2/TRBV6-3 TRBD1 TGTGCCAGCAGTTATTTCGGACAGGCCGGGAACTACACCTTC CASSYFGQAGNYTF
TRBJ2-5 - TRBV9 TRBD2 TGTGCCAGCAGCGTTGCCGGGGGGGCCGTACAAGAGACCCAGTACTTC CASSVAGGAVQETQYF
TRBJ1-5 - TRBV2 TRBD1 TGTGCCAGCAGGGACCAGGGGGCTAGCAATCAGCCCCAGCATTTT CASRDQGASNQPQHF
TRBJ2-2 - TRBV24-1 TRBD2 TGTGCCACCAGTCACTCCCCCGGGACTAGCGGGGGAGCCGGGGAGCTGTTTTTT CATSHSPGTSGGAGELFF
TRBJ2-1 - TRBV27 TRBD1 TGTGCCAGCAGACTCCAGGGGGAAGGCAAAAATGAGCAGTTCTTC CASRLQGEGKNEQFF
TRBJ2-5 - TRBV10-1 - TGCGCCAGCAGTGACGGGGGTGGACGTGAGACCCAGTACTTC CASSDGGGRETQYF
TRBJ2-2 - TRBV7-9 TRBD1 TGTGCCAGCAGCCGAGACAGGGACACCGGGGAGCTGTTTTTT CASSRDRDTGELFF
TRBJ1-2 - TRBV20-1 - TGCAGTTGGACAGCAAACTATGGCTACACCTTC CSWTANYGYTF
TRBJ2-1 - TRBV4-2 - TGTGCCAGCAGCCAAGCGGTGTCTTTTAATGAGCAGTTCTTC CASSQAVSFNEQFF
TRBJ2-5 - TRBV29-1 - TGCAGCGTAGGGCGTGGACACGAACAAGAGACCCAGTACTTC CSVGRGHEQETQYF
TRBJ1-3 - TRBV7-9 - TGTGCCAGCAGCTTAGACGGGAGCTCTGGAAACACCATATATTTT CASSLDGSSGNTIYF
TRBJ1-5 - TRBV24-1 - TGTGCCACCAACCAGGGTAGCAATCAGCCCCAGCATTTT CATNQGSNQPQHF
TRBJ1-2 - TRBV5-1 - TGCGCCAGCAGCCCCCTCCTCTCAGGACTCGATGGCTACACCTTC CASSPLLSGLDGYTF
TRBJ2-3 - TRBV24-1 - TGTGCCACCAGTGGCAGGGGTCGAGATACGCAGTATTTT CATSGRGRDTQYF
TRBJ2-7 - TRBV6-5 TRBD1 TGTGCCAGCAGTCTCACAGGGGATCGCTCCTACGAGCAGTACTTC CASSLTGDRSYEQYF
TRBJ2-1 - TRBV6-1 TRBD1 TGTGCCAGCAGTGAAAGATTTGGACAGGGGGTTGTCAATGAGCAGTTCTTC CASSERFGQGVVNEQFF
TRBJ1-3 few TRBV5-8 - TGTGCCAGCAGCTTTACGAGGAGCTCTGGAAACACCATATATTTT CASSFTRSSGNTIYF
TRBJ1-5 - TRBV7-9 - TGTGCCAGCAGCTTGTCTGGGCGTCACCAGCATTTT CASSLSGRHQHF
TRBJ1-6 once TRBV5-6 TRBD1 TGTGCCAGCAGCTTGTATGGGACAGGGCGGTATAATTCACCCCTCCACTTT CASSLYGTGRYNSPLHF
TRBJ2-1 - TRBV5-4 TRBD2 TGTGCCAGCAGTGCGACTAGCGGGTGGGATGAGCAGTTCTTC CASSATSGWDEQFF
TRBJ2-3 once TRBV12-3/TRBV12-4 - TGTGCCAGCAGTTTCGGTCTTGGTACGCAGTATTTT CASSFGLGTQYF
TRBJ1-1 - TRBV10-1 - TGCGCCAGCAGTGCCGGGGGAGGCGCTGAAGCTTTCTTT CASSAGGGAEAFF
TRBJ2-7 - TRBV27 - TGTGCCTCCCACGATAGCTCCTACGAGCAGTACTTC CASHDSSYEQYF
TRBJ1-5 - TRBV10-2 - TGCGCCAGCGGGGAGACAGCGGGTAGTCAGCCCCAGCATTTT CASGETAGSQPQHF
TRBJ1-6 - TRBV3-1/TRBV3-2 - TGTGCCAGCAGCCGAGTCCCGCCCGGGGTCGGTAATTCACCCCTCCACTTT CASSRVPPGVGNSPLHF
TRBJ2-2 once TRBV5-1 TRBD1 TGCGCCAGCAGCCTGGGACAGGGGCGCCTCACCGGGGAGCTGTTTTTT CASSLGQGRLTGELFF